This TCR beta chain is from a study of blood T cells in healthy people across ages. The CDR3 is made up of 13 amino acids. CDR1 SGHRS and CDR2 YFSETQ come from the germline V gene. Trimming cost V 0 bases and J 6 bases, with 10 bases left between them. Alongside a J-beta primer mix, a sample-barcoded 5' primer served in a second PCR lasting about 7 to 11 cycles. TCRdb passed the 5' RACE reads through MiXCR, listing each CDR3 protein once. The sample contains about 570,000 distinct CDR3 sequences, about 26% of which appear only once. These sequences were also reported in another study, on T cells of mothers and their children.

The sequence derives from a boy between 2 and 10 years old in good health. The chain joins TRBV5-1 to TRBJ2-7; weak D call: TRBD2 (6 bases). Sample: blood. The CDR3 DNA sequence: TGCGCCAGCAGCTTGGCCGGGAGCTCCGAGCAGTACTTC. As protein: CASSLAGSSEQYF. Filled out from reference TRBV5-1 and TRBJ2-7, the complete variable domain reads KAGVTQTPRYLIKTRGQQVTLSCSPISGHRSVSWYQQTPGQGLQFLFEYFSETQRNKGNFPGRFSGRQFSNSRSEMNVSTLELGDSALYLCASSLAGSSEQYFGPGTRLTVT.